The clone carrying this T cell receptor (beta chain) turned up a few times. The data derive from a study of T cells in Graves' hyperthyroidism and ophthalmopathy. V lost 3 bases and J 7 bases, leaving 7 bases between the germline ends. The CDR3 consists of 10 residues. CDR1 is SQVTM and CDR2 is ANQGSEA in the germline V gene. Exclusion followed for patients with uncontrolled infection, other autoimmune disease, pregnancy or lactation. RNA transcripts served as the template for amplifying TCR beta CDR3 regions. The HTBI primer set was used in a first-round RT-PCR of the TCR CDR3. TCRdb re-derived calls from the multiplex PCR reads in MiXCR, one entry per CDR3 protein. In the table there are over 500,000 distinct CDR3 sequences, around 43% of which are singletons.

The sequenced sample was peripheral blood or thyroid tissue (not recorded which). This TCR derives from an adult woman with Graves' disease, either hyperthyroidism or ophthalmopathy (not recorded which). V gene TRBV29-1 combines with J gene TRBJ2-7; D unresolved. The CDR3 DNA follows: TGCAGCGTTGAGCTCGGTGAGCAGTACTTC. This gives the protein CSVELGEQYF.